This T cell receptor beta chain was identified during a study of blood T cells in healthy people across ages (dated by TCRdb to the mid-2010s). About the study as a whole: In model experiments, template switching captured about one uniquely barcoded TCR beta cDNA molecule for every two T cells. To track age-related changes in TCR beta repertoire diversity, the study relied on deep sequencing normalized with unique cDNA molecular identifiers. The donors were divided into four age groups: young (average roughly 17 years), middle-aged (approximately 39), aged (approximately 62) and long-lived (approximately 74). To avoid experimental bias, donors of different ages were distributed randomly across sequencing lanes. The study analyzed two additional independent replicas of 1 million unique cDNA reads from the same blood draw for two donors, one aged 18 to 29 and one aged 80 or older. The paper's findings and limits, for the study overall: As age increased, observed TCR beta diversity per million T cells dropped in a roughly linear way, and a significant reduction was already evident by age about 40. A strong correlation was found between observed TCR beta diversity and the percentage of naive T cells measured by flow cytometry. Conclusive comparison of naive and antigen-experienced compartments was prevented by the profiling of bulk unsorted PBMCs. The long-lived group showed more naive CD4+ T cells, fewer expanded clones and increased TCR diversity than the aged group, suggesting age selection. Donor CMV infection status was unknown, potentially confounding age-related changes in expanded clonotypes. Estimates of total diversity based on one million sequenced T cells were regarded as lower bounds and as underestimates.

Library preparation employed 5' RACE. The sequencer was an Illumina HiSeq 2500. A second PCR of about 7 to 12 cycles was performed with a sample-barcoded 5' primer and a J-beta primer mix. Each TCR beta cDNA molecule received a unique molecular identifier from a template-switch 5' adaptor carrying 12 random nucleotides. Each sample yielded at least 2.5 million CDR3-containing paired-end reads. The Mint cDNA synthesis kit, primed by a TRBC-specific oligonucleotide, was used to synthesize first-strand cDNA from all RNA. Following uracil-DNA glycosylase treatment, all cDNA underwent a first 18-cycle PCR with the universal primers M1SS and BC2_uni_R. The original methods were these. For normalization, 1 million high-quality reads were randomly selected from each sample, with every read carrying a distinct molecular identifier. Reads with shared molecular identifiers were discarded instead of being binned into consensus sequences. MiTCR, with a Q25 quality threshold and the strictest error-elimination algorithm, was used for CDR3 identification, clonotype clustering and error correction. A nonparametric unseen species model using Euler transformation provided a lower-bound estimate of total TCR beta diversity. The public sequencing data were trimmed at Q25 with fastp and processed into clonotypes with MiXCR by TCRdb, which kept only in-frame beta chains. Identical CDR3 protein sequences are pooled into one entry, listed with their most common genes and DNA. It is TCRdb's table, rather than the study itself, that gives the V and J calls and clone size. For this sample the table gives roughly 1.6 million distinct CDR3 sequences, of which roughly 32% were detected only once. Jointly, the top ten make up 10% to 12% of the sample.

This clonotype came up a few times. Its specific antigen is unknown. There are no base qualities to consult, and no much larger clone falls within one base. The V and J ends are trimmed by 6 bases and 11 bases, leaving 28 bases between them. The CDR3, cysteine through phenylalanine, is 15 amino acids long. CDR3 DNA is the only sequence kept; it has 45 bases, read in frame from the first base. CDR1 is given as DFQATT and CDR2 as SNEGSKA, both from the germline V gene (reference sequence). Systemically healthy Caucasian individuals from Russia, approximately 39 in total and aged about 6 to 95 years, were included as donors. Each donor gave about 9.2 milliliters of peripheral blood, drawn into EDTA-treated Vacutainer tubes. Ficoll-Paque density-gradient centrifugation was used to isolate PBMCs, with at least 6.5 million per sample. Trizol reagent was used to extract total RNA from PBMCs, with at least 5.5 micrograms per sample. The percentages of naive CD45RAhigh/CD27high T cells were determined by flow cytometry on a PBMC aliquot from every donor.

The sample was blood. This chain joins TRBV20-1 to TRBJ2-5; D gene: possibly TRBD2, on 7 matching bases. This receptor was obtained from a woman aged 25-40 years in good health. The CDR3: CSASTGPPDLGGQYF. In nucleotide form, the sequence is TGCAGTGCCTCGACAGGCCCGCCCGACCTGGGGGGGCAGTACTTC.